A selection of T cell receptor beta chains follows, all from one sample in a study of blood T cell repertoires in COVID-19. The data were produced by immunoSEQ multiplex PCR, yet TCRdb's version contains in-frame clones alone and is incomplete. The sample holds a few hundred thousand clones; 84% are singletons and the top ten take approximately 6.8%. Sequenced: PBMCs or T cells enriched from blood (not recorded which). These receptors were collected from a woman aged 40 to 50 who had recovered from COVID-19. CDR3s include the opening cysteine and the closing phenylalanine or tryptophan. The D gene is left open where the match is weak. Expanded clones are given a class, and other clones once, few, many or no size at all.

D gene,clone size,V gene,CDR3 length,J gene,CDR3 protein,CDR3 DNA
NA,few,TRBV7-3,14,TRBJ2-1,CASSPQSGTNEQFF,TGTGCCAGCAGCCCGCAAAGCGGTACCAATGAGCAGTTCTTC
NA,NA,TRBV4-1,17,TRBJ2-1,CASSRYTLSGAYNEQFF,TGCGCCAGCAGCCGATATACCCTTAGCGGCGCCTACAATGAGCAGTTCTTC
NA,NA,TRBV7-9,15,TRBJ2-1,CASSRTGVVYNEQFF,TGTGCCAGCAGTCGTACGGGGGTGGTCTACAATGAGCAGTTCTTC
NA,NA,TRBV29-1,12,TRBJ1-1,CSVEDGRVEAFF,TGCAGCGTTGAAGATGGCAGGGTAGAGGCTTTCTTT
TRBD2,NA,TRBV5-1,14,TRBJ2-1,CASSSGLGYNEQFF,TGCGCCAGCAGCTCGGGACTAGGTTACAATGAGCAGTTCTTC
TRBD2,NA,TRBV3-1/TRBV3-2,16,TRBJ2-7,CASSQTPAGLAGEQYF,TGTGCCAGCAGCCAAACCCCGGCGGGACTAGCGGGGGAGCAGTACTTC
NA,NA,TRBV5-1,15,TRBJ2-1,CASRPVGATYNEQFF,TGCGCCAGCAGACCGGTAGGGGCCACCTACAATGAGCAGTTCTTC
NA,NA,TRBV11-2,13,TRBJ1-1,CASSQEPGDQAFF,TGTGCCAGCAGCCAAGAGCCGGGAGATCAAGCTTTCTTT
TRBD1,NA,TRBV9,13,TRBJ1-1,CASSIGTGREAFF,TGTGCCAGCAGCATAGGGACAGGGCGGGAAGCTTTCTTT
TRBD2,NA,TRBV6-5,16,TRBJ2-3,CASSFARAGEGDTQYF,TGTGCCAGCAGTTTTGCCAGAGCGGGAGAGGGAGATACGCAGTATTTT
TRBD1,NA,TRBV7-2,16,TRBJ2-2,CASSIGTGKNTGELFF,TGTGCCAGCAGCATTGGGACAGGGAAGAACACCGGGGAGCTGTTTTTT
NA,NA,TRBV9,16,TRBJ1-3,CASSVVPAGPGNTIYF,TGTGCCAGCAGCGTAGTGCCAGCGGGGCCTGGAAACACCATATATTTT
TRBD1,few,TRBV18,13,TRBJ2-7,CASSLDRAGEQYF,TGTGCCAGCTCACTGGACAGGGCGGGAGAGCAGTACTTC
NA,once,TRBV2,10,TRBJ1-1,CASSVHEAFF,TGTGCCAGCAGCGTACATGAAGCTTTCTTT
TRBD1,NA,TRBV6-5,14,TRBJ2-5,CASRDTDRGETQYF,TGTGCCAGCAGAGATACGGACAGGGGGGAGACCCAGTACTTC
TRBD1,NA,TRBV29-1,13,TRBJ1-1,CSVPTGVGTEAFF,TGCAGCGTGCCGACAGGGGTCGGCACTGAAGCTTTCTTT
NA,once,TRBV6-1,16,TRBJ2-2,CASSEGDGSWTGELFF,TGTGCCAGCAGTGAAGGGGACGGGAGTTGGACCGGGGAGCTGTTTTTT
NA,NA,TRBV27,15,TRBJ1-2,CASRSLEGKTRGYTF,TGTGCCAGCCGCAGTTTGGAGGGAAAGACTAGGGGCTACACCTTC
NA,NA,TRBV4-1,15,TRBJ1-1,CASSQDRRDPRGAFF,TGCGCCAGCAGCCAAGATAGGAGAGATCCAAGGGGGGCTTTCTTT
NA,NA,TRBV5-6,16,TRBJ2-3,CASSLLAESNTDTQYF,TGTGCCAGCAGCTTGCTGGCGGAAAGTAACACAGATACGCAGTATTTT
NA,NA,TRBV9,14,TRBJ2-6,CASRRDSGANVLTF,TGTGCCAGCAGACGGGACTCTGGGGCCAACGTCCTGACTTTC
TRBD2,NA,TRBV20-1,15,TRBJ2-1,CSASLLAGVDNEQFF,TGCAGTGCTAGTCTACTAGCGGGAGTTGACAATGAGCAGTTCTTC
TRBD1,NA,TRBV28,13,TRBJ2-7,CASHGQGGYEQYF,TGTGCCTCGCACGGACAGGGGGGCTACGAGCAGTACTTC
NA,NA,TRBV7-9,18,TRBJ2-2,CASSLDRGWQQNTGELFF,TGTGCCAGCAGCTTAGATCGAGGGTGGCAGCAAAACACCGGGGAGCTGTTTTTT
NA,NA,TRBV7-9,14,TRBJ1-1,CASSLKRTNTEAFF,TGTGCCAGCAGCTTAAAACGGACTAACACTGAAGCTTTCTTT
TRBD1,NA,TRBV7-7,14,TRBJ1-4,CASSTDRVHEKLFF,TGTGCCAGCAGCACGGACAGGGTCCACGAAAAACTGTTTTTT
NA,NA,TRBV5-4,14,TRBJ1-1,CASSLGAPDTEAFF,TGTGCCAGCAGCTTGGGGGCTCCGGACACTGAAGCTTTCTTT
TRBD1,NA,TRBV2,15,TRBJ1-2,CASSEATGGDGGYTF,TGTGCCAGCAGTGAAGCGACAGGGGGCGACGGTGGCTACACCTTC
TRBD2,NA,TRBV7-2,15,TRBJ2-1,CASSLYLGTSDEQFF,TGTGCCAGCAGCTTATATCTCGGGACTAGCGATGAGCAGTTCTTC
TRBD2,many,TRBV2,13,TRBJ2-3,CARLAAPGDTQYF,TGTGCCAGACTAGCGGCCCCCGGAGATACGCAGTATTTT
TRBD1,NA,TRBV18,14,TRBJ2-5,CASSRYGQGETQYF,TGTGCCAGCTCACGCTACGGACAGGGTGAGACCCAGTACTTC
TRBD2,few,TRBV5-1,15,TRBJ2-3,CASSLLAGAADTQYF,TGCGCCAGCAGCTTGTTAGCGGGAGCAGCAGATACGCAGTATTTT
NA,NA,TRBV11-3,13,TRBJ2-3,CASSSTFTDTQYF,TGTGCCAGCAGCTCAACATTCACAGATACGCAGTATTTT
NA,NA,TRBV6-5,15,TRBJ2-7,CASSYGGAGDYEQYF,TGTGCCAGCAGTTACGGGGGGGCCGGGGACTACGAGCAGTACTTC
NA,NA,TRBV28,14,TRBJ2-5,CASNERRDQETQYF,TGTGCCAGCAATGAACGTCGGGACCAAGAGACCCAGTACTTC
TRBD1,once,TRBV24-1,12,TRBJ2-1,CATHGQGGEQFF,TGTGCCACCCATGGACAGGGCGGAGAGCAGTTCTTC
NA,NA,TRBV5-4,13,TRBJ1-5,CASSPGWDQPQHF,TGTGCCAGCAGTCCCGGGTGGGATCAGCCCCAGCATTTT
NA,NA,TRBV4-3,17,TRBJ2-2,CASSQDPGRVATGELFF,TGCGCCAGCAGCCAAGATCCGGGCAGGGTGGCCACCGGGGAGCTGTTTTTT
TRBD2,NA,TRBV27,15,TRBJ2-7,CASSLGRGGAYEQYF,TGTGCCAGCAGTTTGGGACGGGGGGGCGCCTACGAGCAGTACTTC
NA,NA,TRBV7-6,13,TRBJ2-5,CASSYTLAETQYF,TGTGCCAGCAGCTACACCCTAGCGGAGACCCAGTACTTC
TRBD2,NA,TRBV6-2/TRBV6-3,16,TRBJ2-2,CASSYPTSGNTGELFF,TGTGCCAGCAGTTACCCTACTAGCGGGAACACCGGGGAGCTGTTTTTT
NA,NA,TRBV18,18,TRBJ2-1,CASSPYKASDYPPDEQFF,TGTGCCAGCTCACCATACAAGGCTAGCGATTACCCCCCAGATGAGCAGTTCTTC
TRBD2,NA,TRBV5-6,16,TRBJ2-3,CASSELSGRNTDTQYF,TGTGCCAGCAGCGAACTTAGCGGGAGGAATACAGATACGCAGTATTTT
NA,NA,TRBV10-3,17,TRBJ1-3,CAISESMAGRSGNTIYF,TGTGCCATCAGTGAGTCGATGGCGGGCCGCTCTGGAAACACCATATATTTT
NA,many,TRBV19,14,TRBJ1-2,CASSIHGSPYGYTF,TGTGCCAGTAGTATTCACGGGAGTCCTTATGGCTACACCTTC
NA,NA,TRBV30,11,TRBJ2-1,CAQSSGYEQFF,TGTGCCCAGTCTAGTGGCTATGAGCAGTTCTTC